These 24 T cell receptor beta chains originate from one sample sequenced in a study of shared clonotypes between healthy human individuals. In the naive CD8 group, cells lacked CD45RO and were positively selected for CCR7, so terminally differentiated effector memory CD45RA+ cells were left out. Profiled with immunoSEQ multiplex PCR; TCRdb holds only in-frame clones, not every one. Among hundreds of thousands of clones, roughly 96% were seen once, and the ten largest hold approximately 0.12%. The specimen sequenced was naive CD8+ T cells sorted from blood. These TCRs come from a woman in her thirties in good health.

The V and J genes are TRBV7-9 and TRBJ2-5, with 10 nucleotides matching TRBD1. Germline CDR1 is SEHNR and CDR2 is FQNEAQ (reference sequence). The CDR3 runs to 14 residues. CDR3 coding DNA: TGTGCTATCGCCCTGACAGGGGGCTGGGAGACCCAGTACTTC. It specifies CAIALTGGWETQYF. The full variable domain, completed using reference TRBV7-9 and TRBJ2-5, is DTGVSQNPRHKITKRGQNVTFRCDPISEHNRLYWYRQTLGQGPEFLTYFQNEAQLEKSRLLSDRFSAERPKGSFSTLEIQRTEQGDSAMYLCAIALTGGWETQYFGPGTRLLVL.

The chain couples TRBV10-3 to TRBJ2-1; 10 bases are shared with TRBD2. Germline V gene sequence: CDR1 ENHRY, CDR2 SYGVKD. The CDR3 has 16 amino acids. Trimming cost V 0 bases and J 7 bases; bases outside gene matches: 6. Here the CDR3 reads CAISESASGRGNEQFF. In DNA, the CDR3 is TGTGCCATCAGTGAGTCAGCCAGCGGGAGGGGAAATGAGCAGTTCTTC.

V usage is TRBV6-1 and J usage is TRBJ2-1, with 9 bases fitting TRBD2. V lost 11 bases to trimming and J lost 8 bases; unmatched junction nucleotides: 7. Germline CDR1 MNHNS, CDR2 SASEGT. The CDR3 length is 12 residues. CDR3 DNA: TGTGCCGGGCGGGAGGGTAACGATGAGCAGTTCTTC. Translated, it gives CAGREGNDEQFF.

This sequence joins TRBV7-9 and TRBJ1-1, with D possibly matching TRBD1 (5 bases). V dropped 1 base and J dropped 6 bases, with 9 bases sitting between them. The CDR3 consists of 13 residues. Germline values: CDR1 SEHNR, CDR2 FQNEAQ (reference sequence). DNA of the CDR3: TGTGCCAGCAGCTTAGATCAGGGCGCTGAAGCTTTCTTT. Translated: CASSLDQGAEAFF. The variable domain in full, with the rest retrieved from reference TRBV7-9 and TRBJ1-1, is DTGVSQNPRHKITKRGQNVTFRCDPISEHNRLYWYRQTLGQGPEFLTYFQNEAQLEKSRLLSDRFSAERPKGSFSTLEIQRTEQGDSAMYLCASSLDQGAEAFFGQGTRLTVV.

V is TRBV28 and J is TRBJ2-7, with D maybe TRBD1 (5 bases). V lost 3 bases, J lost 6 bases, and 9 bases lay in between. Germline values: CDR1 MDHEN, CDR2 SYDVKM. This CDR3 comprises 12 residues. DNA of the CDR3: TGTGCCAGCAGTTTCCAGGGATCCGAGCAGTACTTC. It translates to CASSFQGSEQYF.

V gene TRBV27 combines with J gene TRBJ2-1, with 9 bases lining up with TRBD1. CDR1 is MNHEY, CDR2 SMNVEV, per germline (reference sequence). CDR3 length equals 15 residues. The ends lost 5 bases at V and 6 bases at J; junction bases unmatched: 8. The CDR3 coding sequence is TGTGCCAGCAGTCTGACCGGGACAGGGCTCAATGAGCAGTTCTTC. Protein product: CASSLTGTGLNEQFF.

The CDR3: CASSLRRDGGPEAFF. The CDR3 DNA reads as TGTGCCAGCAGTTTGAGGAGGGATGGTGGCCCTGAAGCTTTCTTT. The chain joins TRBV27 to TRBJ1-1, with no clear D. This CDR3 has 15 amino acids. Germline lookup yields CDR1 MNHEY and CDR2 SMNVEV (reference sequence). With 3 bases removed from V and 6 bases from J, the gap between germline ends came to 17 bases.

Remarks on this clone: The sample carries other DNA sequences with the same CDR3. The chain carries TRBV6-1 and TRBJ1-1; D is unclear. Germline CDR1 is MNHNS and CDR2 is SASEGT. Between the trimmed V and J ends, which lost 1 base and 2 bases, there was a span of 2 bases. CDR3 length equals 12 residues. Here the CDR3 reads CASSEGNTEAFF. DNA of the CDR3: TGTGCCAGCAGTGAAGGAAACACTGAAGCTTTCTTT.

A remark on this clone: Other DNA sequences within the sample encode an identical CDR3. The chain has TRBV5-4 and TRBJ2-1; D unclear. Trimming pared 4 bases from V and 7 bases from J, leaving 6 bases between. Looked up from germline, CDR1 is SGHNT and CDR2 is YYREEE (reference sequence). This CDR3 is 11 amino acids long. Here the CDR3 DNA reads TGTGCCAGCAGCCTCCTTAATGAGCAGTTCTTC. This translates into CASSLLNEQFF.

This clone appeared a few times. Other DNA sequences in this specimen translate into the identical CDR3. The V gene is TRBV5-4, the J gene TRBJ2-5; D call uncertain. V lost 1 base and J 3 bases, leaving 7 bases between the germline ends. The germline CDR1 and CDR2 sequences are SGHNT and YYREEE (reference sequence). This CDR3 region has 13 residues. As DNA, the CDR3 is TGTGCCAGCAGCTTGTCCGCAGAAGAGACCCAGTACTTC. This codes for CASSLSAEETQYF. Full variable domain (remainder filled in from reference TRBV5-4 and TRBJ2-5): ETGVTQSPTHLIKTRGQQVTLRCSSQSGHNTVSWYQQALGQGPQFIFQYYREEENGRGNFPPRFSGLQFPNYSSELNVNALELDDSALYLCASSLSAEETQYFGPGTRLLVL.

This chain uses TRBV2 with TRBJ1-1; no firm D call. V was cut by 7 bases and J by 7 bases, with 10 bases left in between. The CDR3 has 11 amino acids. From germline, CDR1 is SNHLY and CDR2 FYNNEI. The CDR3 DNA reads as TGTGCCAGCACCCTTGGGCTTGAAGCTTTCTTT. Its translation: CASTLGLEAFF.

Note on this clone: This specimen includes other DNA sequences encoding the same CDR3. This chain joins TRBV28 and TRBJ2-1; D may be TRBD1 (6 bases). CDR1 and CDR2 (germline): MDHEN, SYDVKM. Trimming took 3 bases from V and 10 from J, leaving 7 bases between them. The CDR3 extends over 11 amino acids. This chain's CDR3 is CASSFGTEQFF. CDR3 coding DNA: TGTGCCAGCAGTTTCGGGACAGAGCAGTTCTTC.

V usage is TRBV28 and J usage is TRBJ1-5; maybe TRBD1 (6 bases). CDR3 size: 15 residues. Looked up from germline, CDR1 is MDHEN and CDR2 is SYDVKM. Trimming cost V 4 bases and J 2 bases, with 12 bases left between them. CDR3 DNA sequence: TGTGCCAGCAGTTCGTACGAGGGGGGCAATCAGCCCCAGCATTTT. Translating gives CASSSYEGGNQPQHF.

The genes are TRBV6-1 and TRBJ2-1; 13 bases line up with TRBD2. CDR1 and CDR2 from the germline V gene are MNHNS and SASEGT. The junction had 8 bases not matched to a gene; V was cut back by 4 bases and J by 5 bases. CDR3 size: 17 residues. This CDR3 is CASSGNPGLAGHNEQFF. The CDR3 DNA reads TGTGCCAGCAGTGGCAATCCGGGACTAGCGGGACACAATGAGCAGTTCTTC.

The DNA for the CDR3 is TGTGCCAGCAGTTACGTGCCAGGGCCGAGGGAGACCCAGTACTTC. This codes for CASSYVPGPRETQYF. The chain carries TRBV6-7 and TRBJ2-5; D is possibly TRBD1 (5 bases). TRBV6-7 is an ORF, and what it does is uncertain. V was cut by 2 bases and J by 5 bases, with 15 bases left in between. The CDR3 contains 15 residues.

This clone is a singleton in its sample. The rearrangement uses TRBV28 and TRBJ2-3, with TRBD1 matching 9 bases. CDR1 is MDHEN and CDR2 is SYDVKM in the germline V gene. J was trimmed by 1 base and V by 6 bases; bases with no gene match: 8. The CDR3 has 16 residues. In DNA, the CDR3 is TGTGCCAGCAGCCCCGGGACAGGGTACCGCACAGATACGCAGTATTTT. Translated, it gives CASSPGTGYRTDTQYF.

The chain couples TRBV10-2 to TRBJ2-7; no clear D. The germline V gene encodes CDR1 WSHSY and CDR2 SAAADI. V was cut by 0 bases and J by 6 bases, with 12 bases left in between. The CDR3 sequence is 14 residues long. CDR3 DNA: TGCGCCAGCAGTGAGTCTGTTACTCGAACCGAGCAGTACTTC. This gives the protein CASSESVTRTEQYF.

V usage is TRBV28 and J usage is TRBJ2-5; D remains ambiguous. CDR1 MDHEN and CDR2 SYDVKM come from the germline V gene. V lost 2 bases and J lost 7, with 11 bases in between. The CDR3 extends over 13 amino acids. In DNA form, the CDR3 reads TGTGCCAGCAGTTTAGGTCACCTCGGGACCCAGTACTTC. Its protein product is CASSLGHLGTQYF.

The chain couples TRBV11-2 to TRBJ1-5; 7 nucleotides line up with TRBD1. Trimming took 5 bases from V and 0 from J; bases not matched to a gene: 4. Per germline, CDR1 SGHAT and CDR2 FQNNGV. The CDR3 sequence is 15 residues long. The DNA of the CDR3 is TGTGCCAGCAGCCCCGGACAGGATAGCAATCAGCCCCAGCATTTT. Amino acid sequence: CASSPGQDSNQPQHF. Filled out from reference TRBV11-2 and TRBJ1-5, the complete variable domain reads EAGVAQSPRYKIIEKRQSVAFWCNPISGHATLYWYQQILGQGPKLLIQFQNNGVVDDSQLPKDRFSAERLKGVDSTLKIQPAKLEDSAVYLCASSPGQDSNQPQHFGDGTRLSIL.

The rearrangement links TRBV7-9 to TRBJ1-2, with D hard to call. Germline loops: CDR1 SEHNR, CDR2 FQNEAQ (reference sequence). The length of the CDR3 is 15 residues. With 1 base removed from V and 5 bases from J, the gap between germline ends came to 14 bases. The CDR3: CASSLEAVWKYGYTF. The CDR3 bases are TGTGCCAGCAGCTTAGAGGCAGTTTGGAAATATGGCTACACCTTC.

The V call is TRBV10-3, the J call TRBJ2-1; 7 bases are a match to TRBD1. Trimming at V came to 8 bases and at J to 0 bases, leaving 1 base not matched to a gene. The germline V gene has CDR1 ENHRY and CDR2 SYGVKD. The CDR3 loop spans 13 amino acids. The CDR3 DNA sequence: TGTGCCATCCGGGACAGCTCCTACAATGAGCAGTTCTTC. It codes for CAIRDSSYNEQFF.

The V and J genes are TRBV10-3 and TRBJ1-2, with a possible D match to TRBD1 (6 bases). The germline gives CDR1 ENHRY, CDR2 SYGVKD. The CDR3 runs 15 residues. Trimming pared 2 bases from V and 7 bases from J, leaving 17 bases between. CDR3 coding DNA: TGTGCCATCAGTGAGCCATTTAACAGGGCGGGTGGCTACACCTTC. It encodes CAISEPFNRAGGYTF.

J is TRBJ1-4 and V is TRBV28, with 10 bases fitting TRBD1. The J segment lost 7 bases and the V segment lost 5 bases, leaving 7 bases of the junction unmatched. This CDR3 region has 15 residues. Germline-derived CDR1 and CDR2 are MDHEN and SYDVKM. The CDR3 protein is CASSPGQGGREKLFF. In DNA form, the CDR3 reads TGTGCCAGCAGTCCCGGACAGGGGGGGCGTGAAAAACTGTTTTTT.

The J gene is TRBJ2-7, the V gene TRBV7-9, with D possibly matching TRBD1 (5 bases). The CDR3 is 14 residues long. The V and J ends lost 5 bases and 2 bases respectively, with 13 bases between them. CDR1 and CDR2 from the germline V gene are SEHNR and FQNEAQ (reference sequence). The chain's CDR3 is CASSLQEKAYEQYF. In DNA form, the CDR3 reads TGTGCCAGCAGCCTACAGGAGAAAGCCTACGAGCAGTACTTC.